The sequence of this TCR beta chain was determined in a study of cytomegalovirus exposure and HLA in healthy donors. The method was immunoSEQ multiplex PCR; TCRdb's version includes in-frame clones alone and lacks a portion of them. The data hold 200,000 to 250,000 clones, with 65% to 85% observed a single time. Germline loops: CDR1 LNHDA, CDR2 SQIVND (reference sequence). V trimming: 6 bases; J trimming: 6 bases; junction bases outside the gene matches: 6. This CDR3 contains 13 residues. Sequencing was done on a sample of PBMCs. The chain combines TRBV19 with TRBJ2-7; 9 bases line up with TRBD1. This receptor was obtained from a woman in her thirties in good health and CMV-seropositive. DNA for the CDR3: TGTGCCAGTAGCCCGGGACAGGGTTCCGAGCAGTACTTC. It yields the protein CASSPGQGSEQYF.